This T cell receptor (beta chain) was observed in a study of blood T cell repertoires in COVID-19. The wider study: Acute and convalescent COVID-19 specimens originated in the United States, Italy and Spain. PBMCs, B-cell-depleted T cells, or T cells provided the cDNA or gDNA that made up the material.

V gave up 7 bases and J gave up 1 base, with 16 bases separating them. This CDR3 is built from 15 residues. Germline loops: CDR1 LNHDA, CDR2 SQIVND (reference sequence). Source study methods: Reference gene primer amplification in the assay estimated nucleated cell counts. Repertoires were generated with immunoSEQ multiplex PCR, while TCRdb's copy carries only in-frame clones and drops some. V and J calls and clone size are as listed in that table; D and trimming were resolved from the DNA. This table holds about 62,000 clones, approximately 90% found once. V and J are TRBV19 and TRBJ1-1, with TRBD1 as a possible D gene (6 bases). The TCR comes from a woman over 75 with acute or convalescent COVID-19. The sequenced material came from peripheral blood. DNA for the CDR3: TGTGCCAGTACCCTACTACCGGGACAGAACACTGAAGCTTTCTTT. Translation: CASTLLPGQNTEAFF.